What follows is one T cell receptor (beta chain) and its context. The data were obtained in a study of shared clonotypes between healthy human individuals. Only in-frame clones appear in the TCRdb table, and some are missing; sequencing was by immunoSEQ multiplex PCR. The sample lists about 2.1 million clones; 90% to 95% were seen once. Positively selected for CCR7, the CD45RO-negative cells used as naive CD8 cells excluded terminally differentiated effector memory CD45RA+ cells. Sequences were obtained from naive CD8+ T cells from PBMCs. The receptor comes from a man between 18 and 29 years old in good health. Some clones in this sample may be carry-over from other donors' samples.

CDR3 nucleotide sequence: TGTGCCAGCAGTGAAGGGGGCTGGTCCGACAATGAGCAGTTCTTC. Protein product: CASSEGGWSDNEQFF. J is TRBJ2-1 and V is TRBV6-1; tentative D call: TRBD1 (5 bases). Trimming shortened V by 1 base and J by 5 bases, and 12 bases separated the two germline ends. Germline V lookup: CDR1 MNHNS, CDR2 SASEGT. The CDR3 is 15 residues long.